The 22 T cell receptor beta chains listed next were all sequenced from one sample in a study of spatial heterogeneity in lung cancer. This sample's time point: blood at routine non-recurrence follow-up after resection. TCRdb re-analysed the 5' RACE reads in MiXCR, keeping a single row per CDR3 protein. The sample contains 7,500 to 10,000 distinct CDR3 sequences, 20% to 25% of which appear only once. The source was PBMCs, collected at follow-up. These receptors all stem from a female donor with early-stage non-small cell lung cancer.

This clonotype was picked up a small number of times. V gene TRBV7-8 combines with J gene TRBJ1-6; D remains unclear. Germline CDR1 reads SGHVS; CDR2 reads FQNEAQ. The CDR3 is 15 residues long. Trimming left V 2 bases short and J 7 bases short, with 12 bases between. The CDR3 loop is CASSLKKTVNSPLHF. The CDR3 nucleotides read TGTGCCAGCAGCTTAAAGAAGACCGTGAATTCACCCCTCCACTTT.

This clonotype is classed as medium-sized. The chain has TRBV28 and TRBJ2-1, with D possibly called TRBD1 or TRBD2 (6 bases each). This CDR3 is built from 15 residues. V gave up 8 bases and J gave up 6 bases, with 20 bases separating them. Germline V lookup: CDR1 MDHEN, CDR2 SYDVKM. The CDR3 here is CASERGARGFNEQFF. The CDR3 DNA reads as TGTGCCAGCGAGAGGGGGGCTCGCGGTTTCAATGAGCAGTTCTTC.

In DNA form, the CDR3 reads TGTGCCAGTAGTTACCCGGGACAGGGCACGAATGAGCAGTTCTTC. Residues: CASSYPGQGTNEQFF. The gene calls are TRBV19 and TRBJ2-1; 9 bases are a match to TRBD1. Unmatched junction bases numbered 9, after V lost 5 bases and J lost 7 bases. CDR3 length: 15 residues. Germline CDR1 and CDR2: LNHDA and SQIVND (reference sequence).

The rearrangement links TRBV5-1 to TRBJ1-6; D might be TRBD1 (6 bases). Germline-derived CDR1 and CDR2 are SGHRS and YFSETQ. Trimming left V 4 bases short and J 8 bases short, with 19 bases between. This CDR3 has 16 residues. The CDR3 sequence: CASSKDVRGGDSPLHF. CDR3 in DNA: TGCGCCAGCAGCAAGGATGTCAGGGGCGGAGATTCACCCCTCCACTTT. The complete variable domain, with remaining parts taken from reference TRBV5-1 and TRBJ1-6, reads KAGVTQTPRYLIKTRGQQVTLSCSPISGHRSVSWYQQTPGQGLQFLFEYFSETQRNKGNFPGRFSGRQFSNSRSEMNVSTLELGDSALYLCASSKDVRGGDSPLHFGNGTRLTVT.

A word on this clonotype: Relative to the germline gene, one junction end is altered; a read error may explain this. The rearrangement uses TRBV30 and TRBJ2-1; TRBD1 matches at 8 bases. Germline lookup yields CDR1 GTSNPN and CDR2 SVGIG (reference sequence). The CDR3 loop spans 11 amino acids. CDR3 sequence reads: CACGGGTGRLF. DNA for the CDR3: TGTGCCTGCGGTGGGGGGACAGGTCGACTCTTC.

This clonotype has a handful of counts. This sequence joins TRBV7-2 and TRBJ2-5; maybe TRBD2 (5 bases). Germline values: CDR1 SGHTA, CDR2 FQGNSA. CDR3 length: 13 amino acids. V lost 3 bases to trimming and J lost 4 bases, with 9 bases between them. The CDR3 reads CASSFRGPETQYF. The CDR3 bases are TGTGCCAGCAGCTTTCGGGGTCCAGAGACCCAGTACTTC.

With regard to this clonotype: Just one base apart from a much larger clone, this may be a read error. The CDR3 sequence: CVSSVGGAGTDTQYF. The CDR3 DNA follows: TGTGTCAGCAGTGTCGGCGGAGCTGGGACAGATACGCAGTATTTT. The rearrangement links TRBV2 to TRBJ2-3, with D unresolved. The germline CDR1 and CDR2 sequences are SNHLY and FYNNEI. CDR3 length: 15 residues.

Note on this clonotype: A much larger clonotype is one base distant, so this may be a read error. V usage is TRBV27 and J usage is TRBJ1-5; 8 nucleotides align to TRBD1. Trimming took 6 bases from V and 4 from J; bases not matched to a gene: 11. Germline assignment: CDR1 MNHEY and CDR2 SMNVEV (reference sequence). CDR3 length: 16 amino acids. DNA for the CDR3: TGTGCCAGCAGAGCAGGGGGCTGGATGTCTAATCAGCCCCAGCATTTT. This encodes CASRAGGWMSNQPQHF.

This clonotype has just a few counts. The chain couples TRBV7-2 to TRBJ2-3; TRBD2 matches 11 bases. The CDR3 runs to 16 residues. The germline V gene has CDR1 SGHTA and CDR2 FQGNSA. Trimming cost V 1 base and J 4 bases; bases outside gene matches: 4. CDR3 amino acids: CASSLETSGGADTQYF. CDR3 nucleotides: TGTGCCAGCAGCTTAGAAACTAGCGGGGGCGCAGATACGCAGTATTTT.

As concerns this clonotype: The CDR3 does not end in the conserved phenylalanine or tryptophan, so this is likely a read error. The V and J genes are TRBV6-2 or TRBV6-3 and TRBJ2-7; 9 nucleotides line up with TRBD1. The CDR3 is 15 amino acids. Germline assignment: CDR1 MNHEY and CDR2 SVGEGT. The V and J ends lost 6 bases and 3 bases, in that order; junction bases with no gene match: 9. The CDR3 protein is CASSRRPGQGYEQYL. The CDR3 nucleotides are TGTGCCAGCAGCCGACGGCCGGGACAGGGCTACGAGCAGTACTTA.

This clonotype appeared a few times. The V and J genes are TRBV6-1 and TRBJ2-2; the D gene is possibly TRBD2 (6 bases). The CDR3 totals 16 residues. The V gene's germline CDR1 is MNHNS and CDR2 SASEGT. V lost 7 bases and J 0 bases, leaving 15 bases between the germline ends. The CDR3 DNA is TGTGCCAGCACCGTTTCTGGGACTTCGAACACCGGGGAGCTGTTTTTT. Its protein product is CASTVSGTSNTGELFF.

This clonotype has more than one count but fewer than ten. J is TRBJ2-7 and V is TRBV4-3; a possible D gene is TRBD1 (6 bases). Between the trimmed V and J ends, which lost 4 bases and 2 bases, there was a span of 12 bases. Germline assignment: CDR1 LGHNA and CDR2 YSLEER. There are 14 residues in the CDR3. The CDR3 protein is CASSPATGTYEQYF. CDR3 nucleotides: TGCGCCAGCAGCCCAGCGACAGGAACCTACGAGCAGTACTTC.

V is TRBV12-3 or TRBV12-4 and J is TRBJ2-1; D gene unclear. Trimming took 3 bases from V and 4 from J, leaving 7 bases between them. This CDR3 has 13 residues. CDR3 loop: CASSFGPYNEQFF. As DNA, the CDR3 is TGTGCCAGCAGTTTTGGCCCGTACAATGAGCAGTTCTTC.

V gene TRBV6-6 combines with J gene TRBJ2-7; no firm D call. The CDR3 contains 14 residues. V was shortened by 8 bases and J by 3 bases, with 17 bases between the two germline ends. The germline V gene encodes CDR1 MNHNY and CDR2 SVGAGI (reference sequence). CDR3 DNA sequence: TGTGCCAGCGGAGACCCCCGGTTCTTCTACGAGCAGTACTTC. Encoded protein: CASGDPRFFYEQYF.

This chain links TRBV28 with TRBJ2-2; 7 nucleotides match TRBD2. There are 16 residues in the CDR3. In germline, CDR1 is MDHEN, CDR2 SYDVKM. The V and J ends lost 6 bases and 1 base, in that order; junction bases with no gene match: 8. DNA for the CDR3: TGTGCCAGCAGATTCCTGGCTAGCGGGAACACCGGGGAGCTGTTTTTT. Translation gives CASRFLASGNTGELFF.

This clonotype was seen more than once but under ten times. The CDR3 DNA follows: TGTGCCAGCAGCTTTGGTTCGAGCATCGGGTACAATGAGCAGTTCTTC. Residues: CASSFGSSIGYNEQFF. The chain has TRBV7-2 and TRBJ2-1; D unresolved. The CDR3 is 16 amino acids. CDR1 SGHTA and CDR2 FQGNSA come from the germline V gene. V dropped 3 bases and J dropped 4 bases, with 16 bases sitting between them.

This rearrangement joins TRBV30 to TRBJ1-3; D is undetermined. Deletions cut 2 bases from V and 0 bases from J, with 11 bases between. CDR3 length: 15 amino acids. CDR1 and CDR2 from the germline V gene are GTSNPN and SVGIG (reference sequence). CDR3 amino acids: CAWSPTRSSGNTIYF. CDR3 nucleotides: TGTGCCTGGAGTCCTACACGAAGCTCTGGAAACACCATATATTTT.

The CDR3 protein is CASSFTGEGYEQYF. CDR3 DNA: TGCGCCAGCAGCTTCACGGGAGAAGGGTACGAGCAGTACTTC. The chain combines TRBV5-1 with TRBJ2-7; possibly TRBD2 for D (6 bases). Between the trimmed V and J ends, which lost 2 bases and 4 bases, there was a span of 13 bases. From germline, CDR1 is SGHRS and CDR2 YFSETQ. The CDR3 extends over 14 amino acids.

The V call is TRBV28, the J call TRBJ2-1; 9 bases match TRBD1. Trimming cost V 5 bases and J 5 bases; bases outside gene matches: 7. CDR3 length: 15 amino acids. Germline V gene data show CDR1 as MDHEN and CDR2 as SYDVKM. CDR3 bases: TGTGCCAGCAGTACCGGGACAGGGAGAAACAATGAGCAGTTCTTC. Translated: CASSTGTGRNNEQFF.

The chain couples TRBV7-9 to TRBJ2-3; D call uncertain. The CDR3 is made up of 11 amino acids. Germline V gene lookup returns CDR1 SEHNR and CDR2 FQNEAQ (reference sequence). V dropped 8 bases and J dropped 3 bases, with 6 bases sitting between them. CDR3 sequence reads: CASEVTDTQYF. The DNA of the CDR3 is TGTGCCAGCGAAGTAACAGATACGCAGTATTTT. The whole variable domain, remainder taken from reference TRBV7-9 and TRBJ2-3, is DTGVSQNPRHKITKRGQNVTFRCDPISEHNRLYWYRQTLGQGPEFLTYFQNEAQLEKSRLLSDRFSAERPKGSFSTLEIQRTEQGDSAMYLCASEVTDTQYFGPGTRLTVL.

V and J are TRBV12-3 or TRBV12-4 and TRBJ1-6; no clear D gene. CDR3 size: 13 residues. V was pared by 1 base and J by 7 bases, with 5 bases between. CDR3 sequence reads: CASSLDANSPLHF. The CDR3 DNA is TGTGCCAGCAGTTTAGACGCCAATTCACCCCTCCACTTT.

A few counts support this clonotype. The V call is TRBV7-9, the J call TRBJ1-6; 10 bases fit TRBD1. The CDR3 contains 16 residues. Trimming removed 5 bases from V and 10 bases from J; junction bases left unmatched: 11. Germline V gene lookup returns CDR1 SEHNR and CDR2 FQNEAQ (reference sequence). Here the CDR3 DNA reads TGTGCCAGCAGCCCAAAGGGGACAGGGGAAAGGTCACCCCTCCACTTT. This gives the protein CASSPKGTGERSPLHF. Combining the CDR3 with reference TRBV7-9 and TRBJ1-6 gives the whole variable domain DTGVSQNPRHKITKRGQNVTFRCDPISEHNRLYWYRQTLGQGPEFLTYFQNEAQLEKSRLLSDRFSAERPKGSFSTLEIQRTEQGDSAMYLCASSPKGTGERSPLHFGNGTRLTVT.